This T cell receptor (beta chain) stems from a study of T cell repertoires in cytomegalovirus infection (dated by TCRdb to 2018 to 2020). Background on the whole study: The peptide stimulations were aimed at well-studied HLA-B-restricted epitopes as well as recently identified HLA-C-restricted CMV epitopes, whose presentation resists viral immunomodulation. Because public TCR beta signatures pointed to carriage of CMV infection together with the matching HLA type, the HLA type of each donor mattered for the analysis.

This clonotype came up many times. Its antigen has not been determined. No qualities accompany the bases; no much larger clone lies one base away. Sequencer: Illumina HiSeq 1500. TCRdb reprocessing: public reads trimmed at Q25 with fastp, clones called with MiXCR, in-frame beta chains kept. Each record represents a unique CDR3 protein, reported with the most common genes and DNA among its rows. The sample table contains 28,000 or so distinct CDR3 sequences; only one count was recorded for around 20% of them. The ten largest clones take up roughly 80% of the sample. The sample's treatment or condition label, in plain terms: in vitro stimulation with specific CMV peptide epitopes to enrich CMV-specific T cells. V and J are truncated by 7 bases and 8 bases respectively, leaving an intervening sequence of 17 bases. Reading from cysteine to phenylalanine, the CDR3 counts 14 amino acids. Of the read, only the CDR3 DNA is kept; its 42 bases are in frame from base 1.

The paper's findings and limits, for the study overall: In both this cohort and an independent roughly 330-donor cohort, the cumulative frequency of public TCR beta family members distinguished carriers of CMV infection plus the relevant HLA type. The ex vivo response was dominated by HLA-C-restricted CMV-specific TCR beta clonotypes, which also provided the single most frequent clonotype in two of eight donors.

The sequence was obtained from a human donor in good health (CMV status not recorded). Some clones in this sample may be carry-over from other donors' samples. Material: CD8+ T cells from cultured PBMCs, obtained from culture after CMV antigen stimulation. The rearrangement joined TRBV23-1 to TRBJ1-4, with the D gene too uncertain to name. TRBV23-1 is classed as an ORF, of uncertain function. The DNA is TGCGCCAGCACTCACGGGCCGGGAGAAGAAAAACTGTTTTTT. This gives the protein CASTHGPGEEKLFF.